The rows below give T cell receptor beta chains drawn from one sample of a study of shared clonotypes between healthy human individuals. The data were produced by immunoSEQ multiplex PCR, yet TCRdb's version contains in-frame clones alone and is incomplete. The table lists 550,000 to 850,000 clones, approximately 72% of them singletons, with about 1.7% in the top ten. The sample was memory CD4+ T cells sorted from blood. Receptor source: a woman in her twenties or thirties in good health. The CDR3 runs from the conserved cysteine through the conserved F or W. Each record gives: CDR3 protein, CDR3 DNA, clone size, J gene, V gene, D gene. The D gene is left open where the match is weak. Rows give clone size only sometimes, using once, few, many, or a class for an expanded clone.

CASSHRDRKDIGNTIYF | TGTGCCAGTAGTCACCGGGACAGGAAAGATATCGGAAACACCATATATTTT | . | TRBJ1-3 | TRBV19 | TRBD1
CASSLQAAGGFSDGYTF | TGTGCCAGCAGCTTACAAGCGGCAGGGGGCTTCAGTGATGGCTACACCTTC | . | TRBJ1-2 | TRBV7-8 | TRBD1
CASSRLQDEAFF | TGTGCCAGCAGTAGATTACAGGACGAAGCTTTCTTT | once | TRBJ1-1 | TRBV6-1 | .
CASSGATGGNTIYF | TGTGCCAGCAGCGGCGCGACGGGTGGAAACACCATATATTTT | . | TRBJ1-3 | TRBV6-1 | .
CASSVEVLSNQPQHF | TGTGCCAGCAGCGTAGAGGTTCTTAGCAATCAGCCCCAGCATTTT | once | TRBJ1-5 | TRBV7-2 | .
CASSLAPDFFGSYEQYF | TGTGCCAGCAGCTTGGCACCAGATTTCTTCGGCTCCTACGAGCAGTACTTC | few | TRBJ2-7 | TRBV7-2 | .
CASSARDFYEQYF | TGTGCCAGCAGTGCCAGGGACTTTTACGAGCAGTACTTC | . | TRBJ2-7 | TRBV6-1 | .
CASSEAARRRTDTQYF | TGTGCCAGCAGTGAAGCGGCAAGGAGGCGCACAGATACGCAGTATTTT | . | TRBJ2-3 | TRBV2 | .
CASSRQGGATNEKLFF | TGCGCCAGCAGCCGTCAGGGTGGGGCAACTAATGAAAAACTGTTTTTT | . | TRBJ1-4 | TRBV5-1 | .
CASSFGTGHTIQYF | TGTGCCAGCAGTTTTGGGACAGGGCATACCATTCAGTACTTC | . | TRBJ2-4 | TRBV27 | TRBD1
CASSQDRPDTEAFF | TGTGCCAGCAGCCAAGATCGTCCGGACACTGAAGCTTTCTTT | . | TRBJ1-1 | TRBV4-2 | .